This T cell receptor (beta chain) is drawn from a study of T cell responses to AZD1222 COVID-19 vaccine. Overall study context: Researchers grouped second doses given at about 4 or about 12 weeks into one pool. General study results and limits: Rises in breadth and depth of Spike-specific TCRs came after two AZD1222 doses. Of the AZD1222 recipients, only 6 or 7 were seropositive at baseline.

Only in-frame clones appear in the TCRdb table, and some are missing; sequencing was by immunoSEQ multiplex PCR. Here the sample spans about 110,000 clones, 80% to 90% being singletons. This clone was found once. Its antigen is still unknown. This clonotype was sampled from an adult in good health. The sequencing here drew on peripheral blood, taken on day 0 of AZD1222 vaccination.

CDR3 sequence (DNA): TGCGCCAGCAGCTTAAGGTCCAAGACCGATGAGCAGTTCTTC. Translating it yields CASSLRSKTDEQFF. The chain employs TRBV5-1 and TRBJ2-1, with D unclear. Germline V gives CDR1 SGHRS, CDR2 YFSETQ. The CDR3 is 14 residues long. Trimming left V 2 bases short and J 8 bases short, with 14 bases between.